These T cell receptor beta chains were read from a single sample in a study of identical twins. TCRdb reprocessed the 5' RACE reads via MiXCR and lists one record per CDR3 protein. The sample lists approximately 700,000 distinct CDR3 sequences; 5.5% to 7.5% were seen once. The material sequenced was naive T cells sorted from blood. All receptors derive from a man between 18 and 29 years old in good health. The CDR3 runs from the conserved cysteine through the conserved F or W. Fields, in order: J gene, V gene, D gene, clone size, CDR3 DNA, CDR3 protein. The D gene is left open where the match is weak. Rows may omit the clone size; those that give it use once, few, many or a size class.

J: TRBJ1-5; V: TRBV5-1; D: .; size: many; DNA: TGCGCCAGCAGCTTGGGTAGGGACCAGCCCCAGCATTTT; CDR3: CASSLGRDQPQHF
J: TRBJ2-7; V: TRBV9; D: TRBD2; size: many; DNA: TGTGCCAGCAGTGTAGCGGGAGGGGGCTACGAGCAGTACTTC; CDR3: CASSVAGGGYEQYF
J: TRBJ1-1; V: TRBV5-6; D: TRBD1; size: many; DNA: TGTGCCAGCAGCTCAGGGGGCCTAACTGAAGCTTTCTTT; CDR3: CASSSGGLTEAFF
J: TRBJ1-4; V: TRBV4-1; D: TRBD1; size: many; DNA: TGCGCCAGCAGCCAAGGGTGGGACAGTCCTAATGAAAAACTGTTTTTT; CDR3: CASSQGWDSPNEKLFF
J: TRBJ1-2; V: TRBV5-1; D: .; size: .; DNA: TGCGCCAGCAGCTTGGGCCTGTCGTCCGGCTACACCTTC; CDR3: CASSLGLSSGYTF
J: TRBJ2-3; V: TRBV25-1; D: .; size: many; DNA: TGTGCCAGCAGGAGGGATAGCGACTCGAACATGAGCACAGATACGCAGTATTTT; CDR3: CASRRDSDSNMSTDTQYF
J: TRBJ2-4; V: TRBV2; D: .; size: many; DNA: TGTGCCAGCAGTTGGGACTCTCTTATTCAGTACTTC; CDR3: CASSWDSLIQYF
J: TRBJ2-5; V: TRBV20-1; D: TRBD1; size: many; DNA: TGCAGTGCAGAGTCCCGGGACAGAGGAGAGACCCAGTACTTC; CDR3: CSAESRDRGETQYF
J: TRBJ1-1; V: TRBV6-1; D: .; size: .; DNA: TGTGCCAGCAGTCCTCGTCAGTTCACTGAAGCTTTCTTT; CDR3: CASSPRQFTEAFF
J: TRBJ2-7; V: TRBV27; D: .; size: .; DNA: TGTGCCAGCAGACAGAGACAGGCTGGGGAGGAGCAGTACTTC; CDR3: CASRQRQAGEEQYF
J: TRBJ2-7; V: TRBV7-2; D: .; size: many; DNA: TGTGCCAGCAGCTTAGCCTCCGGGCCCTACGAGCAGTACTTC; CDR3: CASSLASGPYEQYF
J: TRBJ2-1; V: TRBV7-8; D: TRBD2; size: few; DNA: TGTGCCAGCAGCTCTCCGGGACTAGCGGGGGTTAGCTCCTACAATGAGCAGTTCTTC; CDR3: CASSSPGLAGVSSYNEQFF
J: TRBJ1-4; V: TRBV29-1; D: TRBD1; size: many; DNA: TGCAGCGTTGTTGGGACAGACTTTGCAACTAATGAAAAACTGTTTTTT; CDR3: CSVVGTDFATNEKLFF
J: TRBJ1-2; V: TRBV12-3/TRBV12-4; D: TRBD1; size: many; DNA: TGTGCCAGCAGTTTTATCCCGGGACAGGGGGGCGGCTACACCTTC; CDR3: CASSFIPGQGGGYTF
J: TRBJ2-3; V: TRBV4-3; D: .; size: many; DNA: TGCGCCAGCAGCCCCTGGCATGATGGCGGGGAGGCAGATACGCAGTATTTT; CDR3: CASSPWHDGGEADTQYF
J: TRBJ2-2; V: TRBV24-1; D: .; size: .; DNA: TGTGCCACCAGTGGACAGGGCGGGGACACCGGGGAGCTGTTTTTT; CDR3: CATSGQGGDTGELFF
J: TRBJ2-3; V: TRBV20-1; D: .; size: many; DNA: TGCAGTGCTAGAGGTCAGAGTGGGATTTGGGCAGATACGCGGTATTTT; CDR3: CSARGQSGIWADTRYF
J: TRBJ1-2; V: TRBV7-2; D: TRBD1; size: few; DNA: TGTGCCAGCAGCACGGGACAGGGGGCATATGGCTACACCTTC; CDR3: CASSTGQGAYGYTF
J: TRBJ2-3; V: TRBV10-2; D: .; size: .; DNA: TGCGCCAGCAGTGAGTCGGTAGGGACTAGCACAGATACGCAGTATTTT; CDR3: CASSESVGTSTDTQYF
J: TRBJ2-1; V: TRBV20-1; D: .; size: many; DNA: TGCAGTGCCGGGACACCCAACAATGAGCAGTTCTTC; CDR3: CSAGTPNNEQFF
J: TRBJ2-5; V: TRBV10-3; D: TRBD2; size: few; DNA: TGTGCCATCAGTGAGGTAATGACTAGCGGACAAGAGACCCAGTACTTC; CDR3: CAISEVMTSGQETQYF
J: TRBJ2-5; V: TRBV6-5; D: TRBD1; size: few; DNA: TGTGCCAGCAGTTCCCCCGGGACAGCTCTGCAAGAGACCCAGTACTTC; CDR3: CASSSPGTALQETQYF
J: TRBJ2-2; V: TRBV29-1; D: .; size: many; DNA: TGCAGCGTTGAAAGGGGACTCAACACCGGGGAGCTGTTTTTT; CDR3: CSVERGLNTGELFF
J: TRBJ2-1; V: TRBV5-1; D: TRBD2; size: many; DNA: TGCGCCAGCACCCGACTTCACCCGGGACTAGCGGGAGGAAGTTCCTACAATGAGCAGTTCTTC; CDR3: CASTRLHPGLAGGSSYNEQFF
J: TRBJ1-1; V: TRBV5-6; D: .; size: few; DNA: TGTGCCAGCAGCCCCGGACGGGGAATTGGGGTTACTGAAGCTTTCTTT; CDR3: CASSPGRGIGVTEAFF
J: TRBJ2-4; V: TRBV6-2/TRBV6-3; D: TRBD1; size: many; DNA: TGTGCCAGCAGTTACAACCGGGACAGGGGAGGAAACATTCAGTACTTC; CDR3: CASSYNRDRGGNIQYF
J: TRBJ2-7; V: TRBV25-1; D: TRBD2; size: .; DNA: TGTGCCAGCAGGGGGGGACTAGCTCTTTACGAGCAGTACTTC; CDR3: CASRGGLALYEQYF
J: TRBJ2-1; V: TRBV20-1; D: TRBD2; size: .; DNA: TGCAGAGCAAAAGAAACCGGGACTAGCGGGAGGGCTCTCTCCTACAATGAGCAGTTCTTC; CDR3: CRAKETGTSGRALSYNEQFF
J: TRBJ2-6; V: TRBV11-2; D: TRBD1; size: .; DNA: TGTGCCAGCAGCTTTACGACAGGGGGCTCTGGGGCCAACGTCCTGACTTTC; CDR3: CASSFTTGGSGANVLTF
J: TRBJ2-6; V: TRBV10-3; D: .; size: few; DNA: TGTGCCATCAGTGTAGGGGTCCAAATCTCTGGGGCCAACGTCCTGACTTTC; CDR3: CAISVGVQISGANVLTF
J: TRBJ1-1; V: TRBV20-1; D: .; size: many; DNA: TGCAGTGCAAGATTCGCCGGGTTCGTGGTGGAAGCTGAAGCTTTCTTT; CDR3: CSARFAGFVVEAEAFF
J: TRBJ2-3; V: TRBV5-1; D: TRBD1; size: many; DNA: TGCGCCAGCAGTAGCGACAGGGCGGTCACAGATACGCAGTATTTT; CDR3: CASSSDRAVTDTQYF
J: TRBJ1-2; V: TRBV14; D: TRBD1; size: few; DNA: TGTGCCAGCAGCCAAGCGGACAGGGGGGGCTACACCTTC; CDR3: CASSQADRGGYTF